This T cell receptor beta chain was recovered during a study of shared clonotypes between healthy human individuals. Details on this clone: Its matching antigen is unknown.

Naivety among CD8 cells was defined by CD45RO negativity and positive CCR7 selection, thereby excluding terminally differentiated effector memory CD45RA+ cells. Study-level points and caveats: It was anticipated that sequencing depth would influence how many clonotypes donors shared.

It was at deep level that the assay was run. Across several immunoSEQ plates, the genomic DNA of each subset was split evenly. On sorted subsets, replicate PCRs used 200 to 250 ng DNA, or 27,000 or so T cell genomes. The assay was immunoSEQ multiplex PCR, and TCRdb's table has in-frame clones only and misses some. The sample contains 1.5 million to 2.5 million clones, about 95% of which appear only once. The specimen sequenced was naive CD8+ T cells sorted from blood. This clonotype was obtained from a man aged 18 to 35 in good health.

The CDR3, as DNA: TGCGCCAGCAGCCAAGGGTGGACATCGAACACTGAAGCTTTCTTT. It translates to CASSQGWTSNTEAFF. The genes are TRBV4-3 and TRBJ1-1; D perhaps matches TRBD1 (5 bases). This CDR3 is built from 15 residues. The germline CDR1 and CDR2 sequences are LGHNA and YSLEER. The V and J ends lost 1 base and 1 base respectively, with 10 bases between them.